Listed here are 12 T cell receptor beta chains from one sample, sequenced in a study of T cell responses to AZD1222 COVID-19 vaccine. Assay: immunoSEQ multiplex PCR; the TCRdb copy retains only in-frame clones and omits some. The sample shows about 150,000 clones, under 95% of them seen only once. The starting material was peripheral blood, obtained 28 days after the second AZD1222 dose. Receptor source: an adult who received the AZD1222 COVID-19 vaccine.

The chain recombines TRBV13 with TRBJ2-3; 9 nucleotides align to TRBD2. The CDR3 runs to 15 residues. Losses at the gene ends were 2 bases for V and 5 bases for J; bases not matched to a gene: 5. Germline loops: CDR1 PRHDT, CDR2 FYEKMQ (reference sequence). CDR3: CASSLQREVVDTQYF. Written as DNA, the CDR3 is TGTGCCAGCAGCTTACAGCGGGAGGTGGTAGATACGCAGTATTTT.

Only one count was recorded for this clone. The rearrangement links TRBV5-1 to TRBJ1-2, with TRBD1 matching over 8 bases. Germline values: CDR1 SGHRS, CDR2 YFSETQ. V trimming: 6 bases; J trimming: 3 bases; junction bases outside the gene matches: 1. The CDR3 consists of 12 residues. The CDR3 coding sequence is TGCGCCAGCAAGGGACAGGACTATGGCTACACCTTC. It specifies CASKGQDYGYTF.

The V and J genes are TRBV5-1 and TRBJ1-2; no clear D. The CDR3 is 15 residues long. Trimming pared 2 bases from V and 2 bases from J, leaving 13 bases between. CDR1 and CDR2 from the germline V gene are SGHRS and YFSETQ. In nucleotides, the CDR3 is TGCGCCAGCAGCTTCGAGGGCCCGGGCAACTATGGCTACACCTTC. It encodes CASSFEGPGNYGYTF.

CDR3 nucleotide sequence: TGTGCCAGCAGGACCGGGACAATTAATGAAAAACTGTTTTTT. It specifies CASRTGTINEKLFF. The V call is TRBV28, the J call TRBJ1-4; D is possibly TRBD1 (6 bases). CDR3 length equals 14 residues. Trimming pared 6 bases from V and 4 bases from J, leaving 12 bases between. Germline loops: CDR1 MDHEN, CDR2 SYDVKM. Supplemented by reference TRBV28 and TRBJ1-4, the full variable domain reads DVKVTQSSRYLVKRTGEKVFLECVQDMDHENMFWYRQDPGLGLRLIYFSYDVKMKEKGDIPEGYSVSREKKERFSLILESASTNQTSMYLCASRTGTINEKLFFGSGTQLSVL.

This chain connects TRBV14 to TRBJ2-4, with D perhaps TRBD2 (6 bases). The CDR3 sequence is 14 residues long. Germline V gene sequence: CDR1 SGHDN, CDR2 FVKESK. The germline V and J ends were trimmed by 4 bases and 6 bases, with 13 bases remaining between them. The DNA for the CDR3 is TGTGCCAGCAGCCCCCGATTGGAGGGAAACATTCAGTACTTC. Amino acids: CASSPRLEGNIQYF.

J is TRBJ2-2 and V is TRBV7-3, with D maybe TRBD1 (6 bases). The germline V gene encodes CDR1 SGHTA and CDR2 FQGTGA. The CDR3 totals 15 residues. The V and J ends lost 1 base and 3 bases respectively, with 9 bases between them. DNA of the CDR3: TGTGCCAGCAGCTTAAGGGGGCCCGACACCGGGGAGCTGTTTTTT. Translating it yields CASSLRGPDTGELFF.

In nucleotides, the CDR3 is TGTGCCAGCAGCCAAGTAGATCTAGCGGGAGCTGGGGAGCAGTACTTC. This sequence encodes CASSQVDLAGAGEQYF. V gene TRBV3-1 (or the pseudogene TRBV3-2) combines with J gene TRBJ2-7; 10 bases are a match to TRBD2. The CDR3 length is 16 residues. Germline assignment: CDR1 LGHDT and CDR2 YNNKEL (reference sequence). Unmatched junction bases numbered 10, after V lost 1 base and J lost 7 bases.

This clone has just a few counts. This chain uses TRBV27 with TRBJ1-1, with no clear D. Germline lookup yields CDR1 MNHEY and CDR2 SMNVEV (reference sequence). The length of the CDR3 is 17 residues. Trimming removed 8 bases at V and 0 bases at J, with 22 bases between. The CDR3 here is CASRNRLFSWVNTEAFF. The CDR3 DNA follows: TGTGCCAGCCGAAATCGCCTTTTCTCGTGGGTGAACACTGAAGCTTTCTTT.

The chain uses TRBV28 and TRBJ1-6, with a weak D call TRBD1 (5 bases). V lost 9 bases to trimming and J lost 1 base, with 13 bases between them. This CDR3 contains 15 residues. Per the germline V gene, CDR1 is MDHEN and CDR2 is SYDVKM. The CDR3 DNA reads TGTGCCAGTGGGGGGGTAGAATCCTATAATTCACCCCTCCACTTT. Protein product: CASGGVESYNSPLHF.

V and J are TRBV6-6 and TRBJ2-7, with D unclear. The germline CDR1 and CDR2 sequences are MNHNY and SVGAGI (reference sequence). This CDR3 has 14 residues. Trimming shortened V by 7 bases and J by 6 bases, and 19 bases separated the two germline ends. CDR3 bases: TGTGCCAGCACCGAGACCCCGGCCCGTGTCGAGCAGTACTTC. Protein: CASTETPARVEQYF.

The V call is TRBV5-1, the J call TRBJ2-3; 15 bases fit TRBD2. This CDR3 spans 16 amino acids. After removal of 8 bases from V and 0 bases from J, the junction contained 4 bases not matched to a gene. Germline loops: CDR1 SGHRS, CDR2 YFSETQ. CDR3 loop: CASGLAGGGSTDTQYF. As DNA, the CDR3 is TGCGCCAGTGGACTAGCGGGAGGGGGGAGCACAGATACGCAGTATTTT.

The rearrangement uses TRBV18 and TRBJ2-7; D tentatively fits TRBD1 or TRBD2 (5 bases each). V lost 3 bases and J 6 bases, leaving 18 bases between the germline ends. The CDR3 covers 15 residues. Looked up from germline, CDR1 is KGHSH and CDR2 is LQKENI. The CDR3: CASSPPGRAQGEQYF. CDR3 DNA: TGTGCCAGCTCACCTCCGGGGAGAGCGCAGGGCGAGCAGTACTTC. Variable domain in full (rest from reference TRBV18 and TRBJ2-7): NAGVMQNPRHLVRRRGQEARLRCSPMKGHSHVYWYRQLPEEGLKFMVYLQKENIIDESGMPKERFSAEFPKEGPSILRIQQVVRGDSAAYFCASSPPGRAQGEQYFGPGTRLTVT.